The 17 T cell receptor beta chains in this list originate from one sample, sequenced in a study of CD4 T cells in relation to SARS-CoV-2 and coronaviruses. Method: immunoSEQ multiplex PCR; TCRdb's copy keeps in-frame clones and lacks some. The sample lists over 40,000 clones; approximately 84% were seen once. What these receptors recognize is not known. Sequences were obtained from naive CD4+ T cells from PBMCs, cultured in vitro. Indicated subset: naive CD4+ T cells isolated by negative enrichment. These TCRs come from an adult with COVID-19.

The chain has TRBV19 and TRBJ2-2; 7 nucleotides agree with TRBD1. Trimming cost V 5 bases and J 5 bases; bases outside gene matches: 14. Germline CDR1 is LNHDA and CDR2 is SQIVND (reference sequence). This CDR3 comprises 17 residues. The CDR3 DNA follows: TGTGCCAGTAGTGAGCTCCAGGGGGACGCGAGGACCGGGGAGCTGTTTTTT. Translated: CASSELQGDARTGELFF.

The chain carries TRBV6-5 and TRBJ2-1; 9 bases fit TRBD2. Trimming cost V 8 bases and J 6 bases; bases outside gene matches: 11. This CDR3 spans 15 amino acids. Germline CDR1 and CDR2: MNHEY and SVGAGI. The CDR3 here is CASQRGDYDSNEQFF. CDR3 nucleotide sequence: TGTGCCAGCCAGCGGGGGGATTACGATAGCAATGAGCAGTTCTTC.

The chain joins TRBV19 to TRBJ2-7; the match to TRBD1 covers 10 bases. CDR1 is LNHDA and CDR2 is SQIVND in the germline V gene (reference sequence). The V gene end was trimmed by 10 bases and the J gene end by 2 bases; junction bases not matched to a gene: 8. CDR3 length: 14 amino acids. The CDR3 loop is CATSRDRGTYEQYF. Here the CDR3 DNA reads TGTGCCACAAGTCGGGACAGGGGAACCTACGAGCAGTACTTC. Full variable domain (missing parts from reference TRBV19 and TRBJ2-7): DGGITQSPKYLFRKEGQNVTLSCEQNLNHDAMYWYRQDPGQGLRLIYYSQIVNDFQKGDIAEGYSVSREKKESFPLTVTSAQKNPTAFYLCATSRDRGTYEQYFGPGTRLTVT.

The chain couples TRBV10-3 to TRBJ1-1; D gene unclear. Trimming cost V 0 bases and J 5 bases, with 10 bases left between them. CDR1 ENHRY and CDR2 SYGVKD come from the germline V gene. This CDR3 has 14 residues. CDR3 in DNA: TGTGCCATCAGTGAGTCTTCTCTGGTTACTGAAGCTTTCTTT. It is translated as CAISESSLVTEAFF.

This clone was picked up a small number of times. V and J are TRBV9 and TRBJ2-5; 9 nucleotides agree with TRBD2. J was trimmed by 5 bases and V by 2 bases; bases with no gene match: 4. This CDR3 contains 14 residues. Germline V CDR1 and CDR2: SGDLS, YYNGEE. The CDR3 here is CASSVLAGDETQYF. The CDR3, as DNA: TGTGCCAGCAGCGTGTTAGCGGGAGACGAGACCCAGTACTTC.

This sequence joins TRBV4-3 and TRBJ2-3; 12 bases fit TRBD2. J was trimmed by 5 bases and V by 0 bases; bases with no gene match: 6. The CDR3 is made up of 17 amino acids. The V gene's germline CDR1 is LGHNA and CDR2 YSLEER. CDR3 nucleotide sequence: TGCGCCAGCAGCCAAGAACCTAGCGGGAGGGCCGTAGATACGCAGTATTTT. This sequence encodes CASSQEPSGRAVDTQYF.

The rearrangement uses TRBV5-1 and TRBJ2-7; 10 bases map to TRBD2. Germline V gene data show CDR1 as SGHRS and CDR2 as YFSETQ. The CDR3 sequence is 15 residues long. After removal of 6 bases from V and 3 bases from J, the junction contained 9 bases not matched to a gene. CDR3 sequence reads: CASNLGIAGGYEQYF. The CDR3, as DNA: TGCGCCAGCAACCTTGGGATAGCGGGAGGCTACGAGCAGTACTTC.

The chain has TRBV19 and TRBJ2-1; D call uncertain. The germline gives CDR1 LNHDA, CDR2 SQIVND (reference sequence). V was trimmed by 5 bases and J by 7 bases, leaving 9 bases between them. This CDR3 has 12 amino acids. The DNA of the CDR3 is TGTGCCAGTAGTGGCTTTCGGAATGAGCAGTTCTTC. Translated: CASSGFRNEQFF.

This clone was seen only once. The V and J genes are TRBV18 and TRBJ2-1; 13 nucleotides agree with TRBD2. V trimming: 5 bases; J trimming: 7 bases; junction bases outside the gene matches: 2. This CDR3 is 14 amino acids long. The germline gives CDR1 KGHSH, CDR2 LQKENI. The DNA of the CDR3 is TGTGCCAGCTCAGGGACTAGCGGGAAGAATGAGCAGTTCTTC. This translates into CASSGTSGKNEQFF.

The chain joins TRBV6-2 or TRBV6-3 to TRBJ2-1; 11 bases line up with TRBD1. V lost 2 bases, J lost 2 bases, and 11 bases stayed unmatched. Germline CDR1 is MNHEY and CDR2 is SVGEGT. The length of the CDR3 is 19 residues. This CDR3 is CASSYQRDRGTFTYNEQFF. In DNA, the CDR3 is TGTGCCAGCAGTTACCAGCGGGACAGGGGGACTTTTACCTACAATGAGCAGTTCTTC.

This chain links TRBV27 with TRBJ2-7; 7 bases line up with TRBD2. The CDR3 is 15 amino acids. Looked up from germline, CDR1 is MNHEY and CDR2 is SMNVEV (reference sequence). Trimming at V came to 7 bases and at J to 3 bases, leaving 12 bases not matched to a gene. The CDR3 sequence is CASTQTAGLNYEQYF. The DNA for the CDR3 is TGTGCCAGCACCCAAACGGCGGGACTAAACTACGAGCAGTACTTC.

V gene TRBV21-1 combines with J gene TRBJ2-1; the table's D call, TRBD2, was not checked against the DNA. TRBV21-1 is given as a pseudogene. This CDR3 is built from 16 residues. The CDR3 loop reads CASSKGKFPTYNEQFF. The CDR3 bases are TGTGCCAGCAGCAAAGGAAAGTTCCCTACCTACAATGAGCAGTTCTTC.

J is TRBJ2-1 and V is TRBV27; 12 bases line up with TRBD2. Trimming removed 5 bases from V and 5 bases from J; junction bases left unmatched: 1. Germline loops: CDR1 MNHEY, CDR2 SMNVEV (reference sequence). The length of the CDR3 is 14 residues. The CDR3 reads CASSRTSGNNEQFF. The CDR3, as DNA: TGTGCCAGCAGTAGGACTAGCGGGAACAATGAGCAGTTCTTC.

The gene calls are TRBV6-2 or TRBV6-3 and TRBJ2-3; D not resolved. This CDR3 is 13 amino acids long. CDR1 is MNHEY, CDR2 SVGEGT, per germline. Deletions cut 5 bases from V and 2 bases from J, with 8 bases between. The CDR3 DNA follows: TGTGCCAGCAGTCGGAGCAACACAGATACGCAGTATTTT. Amino acids: CASSRSNTDTQYF.

The chain couples TRBV24-1 to TRBJ2-7, with 7 bases fitting TRBD2. CDR1 KGHDR and CDR2 SFDVKD come from the germline V gene. J was trimmed by 3 bases and V by 5 bases; bases with no gene match: 3. The CDR3 has 13 residues. CDR3 in amino acids: CATSGREDYEQYF. Written as DNA, the CDR3 is TGTGCCACCAGTGGCCGGGAGGACTACGAGCAGTACTTC.

The chain carries TRBV24-1 and TRBJ1-2, with D uncertain. Between the trimmed V and J ends, which lost 0 bases and 6 bases, there was a span of 13 bases. The CDR3 consists of 15 residues. The germline CDR1 and CDR2 sequences are KGHDR and SFDVKD. Here the CDR3 reads CATSDLTGTVDGYTF. DNA of the CDR3: TGTGCCACCAGTGATTTGACGGGTACAGTAGATGGCTACACCTTC.

The CDR3 nucleotides read TGCAGCGTGAGGGCCGGGACAGCGAACACCGGGGAGCTGTTTTTT. Residues: CSVRAGTANTGELFF. This chain uses TRBV29-1 with TRBJ2-2; 7 bases map to TRBD1. CDR1 and CDR2 (germline): SQVTM, ANQGSEA. The CDR3 contains 15 residues. The V segment lost 6 bases and the J segment 0 bases; nucleotides outside the gene matches: 7.